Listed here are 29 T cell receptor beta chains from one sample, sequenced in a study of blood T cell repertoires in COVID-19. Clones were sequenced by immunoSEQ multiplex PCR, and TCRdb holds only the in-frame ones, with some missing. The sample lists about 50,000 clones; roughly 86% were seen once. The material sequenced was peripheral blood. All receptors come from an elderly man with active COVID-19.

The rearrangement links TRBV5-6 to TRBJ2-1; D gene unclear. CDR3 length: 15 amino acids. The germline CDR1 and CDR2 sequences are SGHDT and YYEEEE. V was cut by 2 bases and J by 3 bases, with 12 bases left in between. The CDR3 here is CASSFQKSYYNEQFF. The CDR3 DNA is TGTGCCAGCAGCTTCCAGAAATCATACTACAATGAGCAGTTCTTC.

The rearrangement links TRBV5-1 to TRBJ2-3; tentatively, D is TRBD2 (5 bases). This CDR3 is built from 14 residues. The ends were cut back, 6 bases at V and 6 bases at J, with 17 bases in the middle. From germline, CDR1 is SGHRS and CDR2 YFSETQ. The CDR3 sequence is CASTITGETDTQYF. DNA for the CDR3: TGCGCCAGCACCATCACCGGGGAAACCGATACGCAGTATTTT.

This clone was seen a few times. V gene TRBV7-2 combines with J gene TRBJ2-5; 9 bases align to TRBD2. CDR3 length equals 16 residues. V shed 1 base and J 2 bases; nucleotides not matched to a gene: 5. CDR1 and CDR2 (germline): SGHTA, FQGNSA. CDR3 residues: CASSLVASGTQETQYF. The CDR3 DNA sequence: TGTGCCAGCAGCTTAGTGGCTAGCGGGACGCAAGAGACCCAGTACTTC. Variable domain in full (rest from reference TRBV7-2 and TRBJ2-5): GAGVSQSPSNKVTEKGKDVELRCDPISGHTALYWYRQSLGQGLEFLIYFQGNSAPDKSGLPSDRFSAERTGGSVSTLTIQRTQQEDSAVYLCASSLVASGTQETQYFGPGTRLLVL.

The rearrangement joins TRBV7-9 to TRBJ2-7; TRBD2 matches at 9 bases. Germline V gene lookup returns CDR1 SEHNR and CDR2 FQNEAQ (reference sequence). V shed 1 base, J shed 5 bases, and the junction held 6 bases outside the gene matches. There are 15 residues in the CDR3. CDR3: CASSLGAGGADEQYF. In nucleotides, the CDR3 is TGTGCCAGCAGCTTAGGGGCGGGGGGGGCAGACGAGCAGTACTTC.

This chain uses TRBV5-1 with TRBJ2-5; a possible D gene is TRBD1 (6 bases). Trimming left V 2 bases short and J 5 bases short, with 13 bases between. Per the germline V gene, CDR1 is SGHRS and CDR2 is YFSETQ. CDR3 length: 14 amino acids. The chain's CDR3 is CASSFAGAGETQYF. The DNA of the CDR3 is TGCGCCAGCAGCTTCGCAGGGGCCGGGGAGACCCAGTACTTC.

The CDR3: CASSQDPAGGIDTQYF. The CDR3 DNA is TGCGCCAGCAGCCAAGATCCAGCGGGAGGGATAGATACGCAGTATTTT. This chain links TRBV4-1 with TRBJ2-3, with 10 nucleotides matching TRBD2. Germline CDR1 MGHRA, CDR2 YSYEKL. V gave up 0 bases and J gave up 5 bases; unmatched junction bases: 5. CDR3 length: 16 residues.

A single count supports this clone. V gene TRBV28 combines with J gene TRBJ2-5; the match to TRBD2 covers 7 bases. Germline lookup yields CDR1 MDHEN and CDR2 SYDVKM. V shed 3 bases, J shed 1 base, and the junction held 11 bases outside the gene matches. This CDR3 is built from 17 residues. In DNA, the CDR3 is TGTGCCAGCAGTTTTCTAGCGGACCCATCGCTCCAAGAGACCCAGTACTTC. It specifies CASSFLADPSLQETQYF.

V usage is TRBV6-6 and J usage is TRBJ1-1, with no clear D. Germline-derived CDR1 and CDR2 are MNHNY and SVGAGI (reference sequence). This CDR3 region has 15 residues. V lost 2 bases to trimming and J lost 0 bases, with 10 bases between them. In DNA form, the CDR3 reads TGTGCCAGCAGTTACGGCAGGTCCCTGAACACTGAAGCTTTCTTT. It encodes CASSYGRSLNTEAFF.

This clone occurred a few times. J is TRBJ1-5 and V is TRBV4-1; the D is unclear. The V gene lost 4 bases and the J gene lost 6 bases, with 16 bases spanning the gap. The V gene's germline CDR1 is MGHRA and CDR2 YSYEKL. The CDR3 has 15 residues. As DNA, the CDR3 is TGCGCCAGCAGCCCTAACGGGTTATCGAGTCAGCCCCAGCATTTT. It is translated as CASSPNGLSSQPQHF.

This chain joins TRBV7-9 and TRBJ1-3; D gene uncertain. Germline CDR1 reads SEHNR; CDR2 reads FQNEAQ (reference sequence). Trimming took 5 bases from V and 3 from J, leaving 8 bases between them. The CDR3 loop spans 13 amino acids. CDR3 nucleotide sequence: TGTGCCAGCAGCCCCGGGGATGGAAACACCATATATTTT. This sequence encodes CASSPGDGNTIYF.

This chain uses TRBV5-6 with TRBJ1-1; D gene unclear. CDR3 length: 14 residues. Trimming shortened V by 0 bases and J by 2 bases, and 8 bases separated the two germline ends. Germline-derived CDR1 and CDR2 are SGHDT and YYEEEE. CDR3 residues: CASSLGPGNTEAFF. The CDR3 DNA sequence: TGTGCCAGCAGCTTGGGGCCGGGTAACACTGAAGCTTTCTTT.

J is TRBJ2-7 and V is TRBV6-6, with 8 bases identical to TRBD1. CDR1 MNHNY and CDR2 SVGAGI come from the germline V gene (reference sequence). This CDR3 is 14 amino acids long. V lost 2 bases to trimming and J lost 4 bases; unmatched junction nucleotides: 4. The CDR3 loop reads CASSYAQGVYEQYF. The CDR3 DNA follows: TGTGCCAGCAGTTACGCACAGGGGGTATACGAGCAGTACTTC.

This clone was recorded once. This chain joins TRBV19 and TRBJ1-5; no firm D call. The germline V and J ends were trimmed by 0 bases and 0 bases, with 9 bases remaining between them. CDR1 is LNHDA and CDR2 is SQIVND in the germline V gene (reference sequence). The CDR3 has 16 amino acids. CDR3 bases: TGTGCCAGTAGTATAGATATACCCTATAGCAATCAGCCCCAGCATTTT. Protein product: CASSIDIPYSNQPQHF.

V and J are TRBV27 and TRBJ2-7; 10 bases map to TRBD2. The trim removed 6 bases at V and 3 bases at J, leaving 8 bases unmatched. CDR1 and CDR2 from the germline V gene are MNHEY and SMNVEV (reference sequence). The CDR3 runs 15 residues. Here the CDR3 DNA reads TGTGCCAGCAGCAGGAGCGGGAGGGGGAACTACGAGCAGTACTTC. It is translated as CASSRSGRGNYEQYF.

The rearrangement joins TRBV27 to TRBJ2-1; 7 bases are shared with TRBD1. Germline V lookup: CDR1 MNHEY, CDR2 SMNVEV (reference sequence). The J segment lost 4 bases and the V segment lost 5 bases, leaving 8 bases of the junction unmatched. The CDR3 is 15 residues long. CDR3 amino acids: CASSQGQVRYNEQFF. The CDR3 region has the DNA TGTGCCAGCAGTCAAGGACAGGTCCGATACAATGAGCAGTTCTTC.

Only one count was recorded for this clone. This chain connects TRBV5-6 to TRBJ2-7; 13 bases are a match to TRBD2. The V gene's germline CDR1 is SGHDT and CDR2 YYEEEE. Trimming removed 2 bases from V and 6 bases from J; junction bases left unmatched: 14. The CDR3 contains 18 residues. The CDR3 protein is CASSFVVRLAGGSGEQYF. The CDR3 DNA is TGTGCCAGCAGCTTTGTTGTGAGACTAGCGGGAGGATCTGGCGAGCAGTACTTC.

CDR3 in DNA: TGTGCCAGCTCACCACAGAAGGGCCTTGGGGCGCGAGAAAAACTGTTTTTT. It specifies CASSPQKGLGAREKLFF. The chain links TRBV18 to TRBJ1-4, with D possibly matching TRBD1 (5 bases). Trimming left V 1 base short and J 8 bases short, with 20 bases between. The CDR3 runs 17 residues. Germline CDR1 is KGHSH and CDR2 is LQKENI.

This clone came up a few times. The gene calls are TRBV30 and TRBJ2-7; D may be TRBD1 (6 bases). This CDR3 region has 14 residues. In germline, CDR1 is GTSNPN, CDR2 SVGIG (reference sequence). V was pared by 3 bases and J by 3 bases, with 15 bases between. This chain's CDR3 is CAWRKGGSYYEQYF. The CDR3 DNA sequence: TGTGCCTGGAGGAAAGGGGGATCCTACTACGAGCAGTACTTC.

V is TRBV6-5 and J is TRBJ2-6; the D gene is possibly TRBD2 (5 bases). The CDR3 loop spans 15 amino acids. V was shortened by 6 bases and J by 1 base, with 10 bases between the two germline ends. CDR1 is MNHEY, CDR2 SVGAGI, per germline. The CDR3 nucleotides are TGTGCCAGCAGGAACGGGGAGTCTGGGGCCAACGTCCTGACTTTC. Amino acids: CASRNGESGANVLTF.

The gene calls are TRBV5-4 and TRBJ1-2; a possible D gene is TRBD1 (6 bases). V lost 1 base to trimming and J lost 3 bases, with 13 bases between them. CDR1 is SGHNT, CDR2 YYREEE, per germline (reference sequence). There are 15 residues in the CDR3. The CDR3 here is CASSLSTGWDYGYTF. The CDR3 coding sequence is TGTGCCAGCAGCTTGAGCACAGGGTGGGACTATGGCTACACCTTC.

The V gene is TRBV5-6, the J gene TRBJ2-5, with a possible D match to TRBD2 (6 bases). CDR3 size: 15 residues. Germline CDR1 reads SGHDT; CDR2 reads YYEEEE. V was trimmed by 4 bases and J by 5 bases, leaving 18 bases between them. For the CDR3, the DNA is TGTGCCAGCAGCCGGCGACAGTTAGGAGGGGAGACCCAGTACTTC. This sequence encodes CASSRRQLGGETQYF.

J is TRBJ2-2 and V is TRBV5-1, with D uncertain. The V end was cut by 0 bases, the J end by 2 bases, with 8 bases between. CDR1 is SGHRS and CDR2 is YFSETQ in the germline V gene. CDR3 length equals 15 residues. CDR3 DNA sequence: TGCGCCAGCAGCTTGGGTACAGAAAACACCGGGGAGCTGTTTTTT. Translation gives CASSLGTENTGELFF.

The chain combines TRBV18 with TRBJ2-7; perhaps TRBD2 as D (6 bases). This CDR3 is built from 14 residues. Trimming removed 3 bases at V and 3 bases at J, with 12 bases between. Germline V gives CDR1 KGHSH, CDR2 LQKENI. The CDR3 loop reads CASSPVTGVYEQYF. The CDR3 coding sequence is TGTGCCAGCTCACCGGTAACGGGAGTCTACGAGCAGTACTTC.

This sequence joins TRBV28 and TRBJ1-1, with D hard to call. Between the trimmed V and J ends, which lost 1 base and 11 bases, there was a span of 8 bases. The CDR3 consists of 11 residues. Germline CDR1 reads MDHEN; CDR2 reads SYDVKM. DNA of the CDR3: TGTGCCAGCAGTTTATATCGCCGGGCTTTCTTT. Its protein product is CASSLYRRAFF.

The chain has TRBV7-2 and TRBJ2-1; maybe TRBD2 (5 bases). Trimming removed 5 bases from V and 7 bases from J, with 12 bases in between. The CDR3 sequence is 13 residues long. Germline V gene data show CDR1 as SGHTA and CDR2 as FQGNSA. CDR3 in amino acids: CASSVRAANEQFF. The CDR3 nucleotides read TGTGCCAGCAGCGTGAGGGCCGCGAATGAGCAGTTCTTC. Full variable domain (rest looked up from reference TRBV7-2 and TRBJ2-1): GAGVSQSPSNKVTEKGKDVELRCDPISGHTALYWYRQSLGQGLEFLIYFQGNSAPDKSGLPSDRFSAERTGGSVSTLTIQRTQQEDSAVYLCASSVRAANEQFFGPGTRLTVL.

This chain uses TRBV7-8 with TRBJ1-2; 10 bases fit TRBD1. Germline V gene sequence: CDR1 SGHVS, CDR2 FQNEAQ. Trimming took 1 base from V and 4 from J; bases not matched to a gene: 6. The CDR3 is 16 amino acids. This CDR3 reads CASSLDPRDRGYGYTF. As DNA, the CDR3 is TGTGCCAGCAGCTTAGACCCCCGGGACAGGGGCTATGGCTACACCTTC.

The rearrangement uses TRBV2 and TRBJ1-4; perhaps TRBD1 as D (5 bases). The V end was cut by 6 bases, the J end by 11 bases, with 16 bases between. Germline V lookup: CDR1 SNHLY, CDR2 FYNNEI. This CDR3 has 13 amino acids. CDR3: CASSDGKTEKLFF. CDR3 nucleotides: TGTGCCAGCAGCGACGGAAAGACAGAGAAACTGTTTTTT.

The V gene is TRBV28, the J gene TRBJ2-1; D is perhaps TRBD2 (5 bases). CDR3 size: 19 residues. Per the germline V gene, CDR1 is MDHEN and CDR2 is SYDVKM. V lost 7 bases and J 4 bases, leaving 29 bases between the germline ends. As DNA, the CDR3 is TGTGCCAGCATGGAATTTGGAAGGACTGGACGTCTGGATTACAATGAGCAGTTCTTC. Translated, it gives CASMEFGRTGRLDYNEQFF.

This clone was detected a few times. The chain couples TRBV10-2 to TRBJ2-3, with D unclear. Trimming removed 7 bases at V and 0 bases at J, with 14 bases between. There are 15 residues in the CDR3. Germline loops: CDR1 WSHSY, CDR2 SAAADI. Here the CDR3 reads CASIESPVSTDTQYF. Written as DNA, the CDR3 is TGCGCCAGCATCGAGTCCCCGGTTAGCACAGATACGCAGTATTTT.